The 24 T cell receptor beta chains given below trace back to one sample, sequenced in a study of blood T cell repertoires in COVID-19. Generated by immunoSEQ multiplex PCR, the TCRdb table keeps only in-frame clones and is missing some. The sample carries 200,000 to 300,000 clones, approximately 78% recorded once. Specimen: peripheral blood. The origin of the receptors is a woman aged 18-29 years with acute or convalescent COVID-19.

This chain connects TRBV27 to TRBJ1-1; tentatively, D is TRBD1 (5 bases). Germline lookup yields CDR1 MNHEY and CDR2 SMNVEV (reference sequence). Trimming removed 0 bases at V and 0 bases at J, with 17 bases between. There are 18 residues in the CDR3. CDR3 bases: TGTGCCAGCAGTTTATCCCCTCCTAGGGGCCCCATGAACACTGAAGCTTTCTTT. Its protein product is CASSLSPPRGPMNTEAFF.

J is TRBJ2-1 and V is TRBV13; D is perhaps TRBD2 (5 bases). Looked up from germline, CDR1 is PRHDT and CDR2 is FYEKMQ (reference sequence). CDR3 length: 16 residues. V lost 5 bases to trimming and J lost 0 bases, with 14 bases between them. CDR3 sequence (DNA): TGTGCCAGCAGCCCCGAGGGTAGGAGCTCCTACAATGAGCAGTTCTTC. Its translation: CASSPEGRSSYNEQFF.

This clone was observed many times. V usage is TRBV19 and J usage is TRBJ2-7, with 10 bases that match TRBD2. Germline V CDR1 and CDR2: LNHDA, SQIVND (reference sequence). V shed 4 bases, J shed 3 bases, and the junction held 6 bases outside the gene matches. The CDR3 has 15 amino acids. This CDR3 reads CASSTWTSGLYEQYF. The DNA for the CDR3 is TGTGCCAGTAGTACTTGGACTAGCGGTCTCTACGAGCAGTACTTC.

This clone was recorded only once. CDR3 protein: CASSLGDLNTEAFF. CDR3 DNA sequence: TGTGCCAGCAGCTTAGGGGACTTAAACACTGAAGCTTTCTTT. The gene calls are TRBV7-2 and TRBJ1-1; D might be TRBD1 (5 bases). CDR3 length: 14 residues. Germline values: CDR1 SGHTA, CDR2 FQGNSA. V lost 1 base to trimming and J lost 2 bases, with 8 bases between them.

The genes are TRBV7-8 and TRBJ2-5, with 8 bases aligning to TRBD1. This CDR3 region has 18 residues. V trimming: 1 base; J trimming: 5 bases; junction bases outside the gene matches: 15. The germline V gene has CDR1 SGHVS and CDR2 FQNEAQ. CDR3 residues: CASSLGGQGPVAFETQYF. The CDR3 bases are TGTGCCAGCAGCTTAGGAGGACAGGGTCCGGTAGCGTTCGAGACCCAGTACTTC.

The chain carries TRBV23-1 and TRBJ2-5; D is perhaps TRBD1 (7 bases). TRBV23-1 is treated as an ORF (open reading frame) with a function not yet certain. This CDR3 has 15 amino acids. With 3 bases removed from V and 1 base from J, the gap between germline ends came to 12 bases. CDR3 amino acids: CASSQTQGGQETQYF. CDR3 nucleotides: TGCGCCAGCAGTCAGACCCAGGGGGGCCAAGAGACCCAGTACTTC.

This clone was observed a handful of times. This chain connects TRBV5-4 to TRBJ2-3, with D unresolved. The V end was cut by 0 bases, the J end by 6 bases, with 14 bases between. The CDR3 has 15 amino acids. Germline CDR1 and CDR2: SGHNT and YYREEE (reference sequence). The CDR3 DNA reads as TGTGCCAGCAGCTTGGACTCGTCGGTTGTGGATACGCAGTATTTT. Its translation: CASSLDSSVVDTQYF.

In the case of this clone: Within the sample, other DNA sequences also encode this same CDR3. The chain carries TRBV9 and TRBJ1-2, with D perhaps matching TRBD1 (5 bases). Trimming took 0 bases from V and 4 from J, leaving 10 bases between them. CDR1 is SGDLS, CDR2 YYNGEE, per germline. CDR3 length: 14 amino acids. CDR3 coding DNA: TGTGCCAGCAGCGTAGGGCAGGGAACCTATGGCTACACCTTC. It specifies CASSVGQGTYGYTF.

This chain joins TRBV2 and TRBJ2-3, with D possibly matching TRBD1 (6 bases). The CDR3 runs 14 residues. Trimming took 7 bases from V and 4 from J, leaving 15 bases between them. The germline gives CDR1 SNHLY, CDR2 FYNNEI. Here the CDR3 reads CASNIQGQADTQYF. The CDR3 DNA is TGTGCCAGCAATATACAGGGTCAGGCAGATACGCAGTATTTT. The full variable domain, rest sourced from reference TRBV2 and TRBJ2-3, is EPEVTQTPSHQVTQMGQEVILRCVPISNHLYFYWYRQILGQKVEFLVSFYNNEISEKSEIFDDQFSVERPDGSNFTLKIRSTKLEDSAMYFCASNIQGQADTQYFGPGTRLTVL.

The table lists this clone with a count of one. V gene TRBV29-1 combines with J gene TRBJ2-1, with 8 bases fitting TRBD2. V shed 4 bases and J 4 bases; nucleotides not matched to a gene: 3. CDR1 and CDR2 from the germline V gene are SQVTM and ANQGSEA. This CDR3 has 13 amino acids. The CDR3 DNA is TGCAGCGTTGGCGGGACTAGATACAATGAGCAGTTCTTC. Its translation is CSVGGTRYNEQFF.

The chain employs TRBV7-2 and TRBJ2-1; 11 bases map to TRBD2. After removal of 5 bases from V and 3 bases from J, the junction contained 6 bases not matched to a gene. Germline assignment: CDR1 SGHTA and CDR2 FQGNSA. The CDR3 is 16 amino acids. The CDR3 here is CASSAKLAGDYNEQFF. For the CDR3, the DNA is TGTGCCAGCAGCGCCAAACTAGCGGGAGACTACAATGAGCAGTTCTTC.

This rearrangement joins TRBV29-1 to TRBJ1-1; D might be TRBD1 (6 bases). V was pared by 3 bases and J by 0 bases, with 14 bases between. This CDR3 spans 15 amino acids. In germline, CDR1 is SQVTM, CDR2 ANQGSEA. CDR3 DNA: TGCAGCGTTGAGGGAGAGGACAGTTTGAACACTGAAGCTTTCTTT. This translates into CSVEGEDSLNTEAFF.

The chain links TRBV29-1 to TRBJ1-1, with 7 positions matching TRBD1. The CDR3 consists of 15 residues. Looked up from germline, CDR1 is SQVTM and CDR2 is ANQGSEA. J gave up 4 bases and V 1 base, and 9 bases lay outside the gene matches. The CDR3 DNA reads as TGCAGCGTTGAAGGTGAGACAGGGATCAGCACTGAAGCTTTCTTT. As protein: CSVEGETGISTEAFF. The full variable domain, completed using reference TRBV29-1 and TRBJ1-1, is SAVISQKPSRDICQRGTSLTIQCQVDSQVTMMFWYRQQPGQSLTLIATANQGSEATYESGFVIDKFPISRPNLTFSTLTVSNMSPEDSSIYLCSVEGETGISTEAFFGQGTRLTVV.

The chain carries TRBV10-3 and TRBJ2-3; TRBD2 is a possible D gene (5 bases). Germline V gene data show CDR1 as ENHRY and CDR2 as SYGVKD. The ends were cut back, 0 bases at V and 3 bases at J, with 19 bases in the middle. The CDR3 spans 18 residues. DNA of the CDR3: TGTGCCATCAGTGAGTCAACTATCCAATCACGGAGGACAGATACGCAGTATTTT. This sequence encodes CAISESTIQSRRTDTQYF.

The V call is TRBV19, the J call TRBJ1-2; D is unclear. V was trimmed by 5 bases and J by 4 bases, leaving 20 bases between them. The CDR3 runs 16 residues. CDR1 and CDR2 (germline): LNHDA, SQIVND (reference sequence). In DNA, the CDR3 is TGTGCCAGTAGTCCTACCGAGAGGGTTGGTGGCTATGGCTACACCTTC. Its protein product is CASSPTERVGGYGYTF.

The genes are TRBV6-2 or TRBV6-3 and TRBJ1-1, with 7 bases lining up with TRBD1. Germline loops: CDR1 MNHEY, CDR2 SVGEGT. There are 15 residues in the CDR3. The J segment lost 5 bases and the V segment lost 5 bases, leaving 11 bases of the junction unmatched. CDR3 DNA sequence: TGTGCCAGCAGTAAAGACAGGGTTAGGGAGACTGAAGCTTTCTTT. Protein sequence: CASSKDRVRETEAFF.

The J gene is TRBJ1-4, the V gene TRBV7-6; D gene uncertain. Trimming stripped 5 bases from V and 8 bases from J, with 12 bases between. Germline V gives CDR1 SGHVS, CDR2 FNYEAQ. CDR3 size: 13 residues. The CDR3 DNA reads as TGTGCCAGCAGCCTCACCAGAGGAGAAAAACTGTTTTTT. Amino acids: CASSLTRGEKLFF.

The rearrangement uses TRBV6-5 and TRBJ2-2; 8 nucleotides line up with TRBD2. The CDR3 covers 15 residues. Germline V gene data show CDR1 as MNHEY and CDR2 as SVGAGI. With 4 bases clipped from V and 3 bases from J, the junction kept 4 bases outside the gene matches. For the CDR3, the DNA is TGTGCCAGCAGTTGGACTAGCTTCGACACCGGGGAGCTGTTTTTT. This sequence encodes CASSWTSFDTGELFF.

The chain uses TRBV4-2 and TRBJ2-7, with 8 positions matching TRBD2. Germline CDR1 LGHNA, CDR2 YNFKEQ. The CDR3 sequence is 15 residues long. V dropped 6 bases and J dropped 3; count of bases not matched to a gene: 10. CDR3 nucleotide sequence: TGTGCCAGCAGTCAGAGTGCGGGAGGCGACTACGAGCAGTACTTC. Its translation is CASSQSAGGDYEQYF.

The CDR3 here is CASSFVGGGSQPQHF. The CDR3 DNA is TGTGCCAGCAGTTTTGTGGGGGGGGGAAGTCAGCCCCAGCATTTT. This rearrangement joins TRBV27 to TRBJ1-5, with D possibly TRBD1 on 5 matching bases. The CDR3 contains 15 residues. The germline CDR1 and CDR2 sequences are MNHEY and SMNVEV (reference sequence). The V and J ends lost 3 bases and 6 bases respectively, with 15 bases between them.

The J gene is TRBJ2-2, the V gene TRBV7-9; the D gene is possibly TRBD1 (6 bases). The CDR3 spans 15 residues. Germline CDR1 and CDR2: SEHNR and FQNEAQ (reference sequence). V lost 2 bases, J lost 6 bases, and 13 bases lay in between. CDR3 in DNA: TGTGCCAGCAGCTTAAAAGGGGGAGCCCCCGGGGAGCTGTTTTTT. Protein product: CASSLKGGAPGELFF.

This rearrangement joins TRBV3-1 (or the pseudogene TRBV3-2) to TRBJ1-1, with D uncertain. From germline, CDR1 is LGHDT and CDR2 YNNKEL (reference sequence). V was trimmed by 1 base and J by 6 bases, leaving 12 bases between them. The CDR3 extends over 14 amino acids. DNA for the CDR3: TGTGCCAGCAGCCAAGGAGGAGCTAGAGCTGAAGCTTTCTTT. Translated, it gives CASSQGGARAEAFF.

This clone was recorded a few times. This chain links TRBV20-1 with TRBJ1-2; D is unclear. This CDR3 has 11 residues. Deletions cut 1 base from V and 7 bases from J, with 7 bases between. The germline gives CDR1 DFQATT, CDR2 SNEGSKA (reference sequence). Written as DNA, the CDR3 is TGCAGTGCTAGAGGGCCTTTTGGCTACACCTTC. Its protein is CSARGPFGYTF.

This chain uses TRBV29-1 with TRBJ1-4; D possibly corresponds to TRBD1 (5 bases). The CDR3 sequence is 13 residues long. Deletions cut 7 bases from V and 8 bases from J, with 17 bases between. CDR1 SQVTM and CDR2 ANQGSEA come from the germline V gene. The CDR3 protein is CSAVQGLGEKLFF. The CDR3 DNA reads TGCAGCGCAGTCCAGGGACTCGGGGAAAAACTGTTTTTT.